A single sample gave rise to the 3 T cell receptor beta chains below, sequenced in a study of cytomegalovirus exposure and HLA in healthy donors. The PCR contained 60 Vbeta and 13 Jbeta primers. Generated by immunoSEQ multiplex PCR, the TCRdb table keeps only in-frame clones and is missing some. This table holds more than 200,000 clones. Material for sequencing was PBMCs. These receptors were taken from a woman aged 30 to 39 in good health and CMV-seropositive.

The gene calls are TRBV29-1 and TRBJ2-3; D perhaps matches TRBD2 (6 bases). The ends were cut back, 5 bases at V and 5 bases at J, with 11 bases in the middle. The CDR3 has 12 amino acids. The germline V gene has CDR1 SQVTM and CDR2 ANQGSEA. The chain's CDR3 is CSVQRAGDTQYF. The CDR3 DNA follows: TGCAGCGTTCAGCGGGCGGGAGATACGCAGTATTTT.

This chain links TRBV11-3 with TRBJ2-7; possible D gene TRBD1, 6 bases. This CDR3 contains 12 residues. Germline CDR1 SGHNT, CDR2 YENEEA. V was pared by 4 bases and J by 6 bases, with 10 bases between. The CDR3 region has the DNA TGTGCCAGCAGCTCCCAGGGGAGCGAGCAGTACTTC. As protein: CASSSQGSEQYF.

This chain uses TRBV2 with TRBJ1-5; D is undetermined. Germline CDR1 and CDR2: SNHLY and FYNNEI. V was pared by 7 bases and J by 0 bases, with 13 bases between. This CDR3 region has 15 residues. In nucleotides, the CDR3 is TGTGCCAGCACCTGGAACAGAGCTAGCAATCAGCCCCAGCATTTT. It translates to CASTWNRASNQPQHF.